A single sample gave rise to the 10 T cell receptor beta chains below, sequenced in a study of blood T cell repertoires in COVID-19. Profiling relied on immunoSEQ multiplex PCR, and the TCRdb table lists in-frame clones only, not all of them. This sample has under 80,000 clones, with 92% found just once. Sequencing was carried out using peripheral blood. The receptors originated from a human donor in a cohort sampled during active COVID-19.

This chain links TRBV6-5 with TRBJ1-3; a possible D gene is TRBD1 (6 bases). CDR1 is MNHEY and CDR2 is SVGAGI in the germline V gene. V was trimmed by 6 bases and J by 0 bases, leaving 6 bases between them. The CDR3 spans 13 residues. DNA for the CDR3: TGTGCCAGCAGCAGGGGCTCTGGAAACACCATATATTTT. Translated: CASSRGSGNTIYF.

The chain recombines TRBV19 with TRBJ2-7, with D unclear. Trimming pared 4 bases from V and 4 bases from J, leaving 5 bases between. CDR1 is LNHDA and CDR2 is SQIVND in the germline V gene (reference sequence). The CDR3 sequence is 11 residues long. The CDR3 nucleotides are TGTGCCAGTAGTAGCCGGTACGAGCAGTACTTC. As protein: CASSSRYEQYF. The full variable domain, its missing parts supplied by reference TRBV19 and TRBJ2-7, is DGGITQSPKYLFRKEGQNVTLSCEQNLNHDAMYWYRQDPGQGLRLIYYSQIVNDFQKGDIAEGYSVSREKKESFPLTVTSAQKNPTAFYLCASSSRYEQYFGPGTRLTVT.

The V and J genes are TRBV4-3 and TRBJ1-4; TRBD1 matches at 7 bases. Trimming at V came to 4 bases and at J to 5 bases, leaving 7 bases not matched to a gene. Germline V gene data show CDR1 as LGHNA and CDR2 as YSLEER. This CDR3 is built from 15 residues. The CDR3: CASSPRGRGNEKLFF. The CDR3 nucleotides are TGCGCCAGCAGCCCGCGGGGCAGGGGGAATGAAAAACTGTTTTTT.

On this clone itself: Other DNA sequences in the same sample also yield this CDR3. The V and J genes are TRBV28 and TRBJ1-1, with no clear D. Germline CDR1 reads MDHEN; CDR2 reads SYDVKM. This CDR3 has 12 amino acids. Trimming left V 5 bases short and J 2 bases short, with 6 bases between. CDR3: CASSPLNTEAFF. DNA for the CDR3: TGTGCCAGCAGTCCCCTTAACACTGAAGCTTTCTTT.

The genes are TRBV7-8 and TRBJ1-1; 9 nucleotides agree with TRBD1. This CDR3 contains 14 residues. The germline CDR1 and CDR2 sequences are SGHVS and FQNEAQ. J gave up 4 bases and V 8 bases, and 8 bases lay outside the gene matches. This CDR3 is CASLHRGLGTEAFF. CDR3 coding DNA: TGTGCCAGCCTACACAGGGGGCTCGGCACTGAAGCTTTCTTT.

The rearrangement uses TRBV2 and TRBJ1-2; 9 nucleotides align to TRBD1. Trimming cost V 6 bases and J 3 bases; bases outside gene matches: 8. This CDR3 has 15 amino acids. The germline gives CDR1 SNHLY, CDR2 FYNNEI. The CDR3 here is CASSGDREGDYGYTF. As DNA, the CDR3 is TGTGCCAGCAGCGGGGACAGGGAGGGCGACTATGGCTACACCTTC.

The CDR3 DNA reads TGTGCCAGCAGCGCCTGGGGGGGGGACACAGATACGCAGTATTTT. Translation: CASSAWGGDTDTQYF. This chain joins TRBV9 and TRBJ2-3; 7 bases match TRBD2. Germline V gene sequence: CDR1 SGDLS, CDR2 YYNGEE. The CDR3 has 15 residues. Trimming at V came to 3 bases and at J to 2 bases, leaving 6 bases not matched to a gene.

This clone was recorded once. This chain uses TRBV2 with TRBJ1-2; no clear D gene. Trimming removed 9 bases at V and 13 bases at J, with 21 bases between. Germline-derived CDR1 and CDR2 are SNHLY and FYNNEI. CDR3 length equals 12 residues. The CDR3 region is CASTTLDVSGTF. CDR3 nucleotide sequence: TGTGCCAGTACTACATTGGATGTCTCGGGCACCTTC.

The chain has TRBV9 and TRBJ2-2, with D possibly being TRBD2 (6 bases). The V end was cut by 0 bases, the J end by 7 bases, with 10 bases between. Germline lookup yields CDR1 SGDLS and CDR2 YYNGEE. CDR3 length: 14 amino acids. CDR3 in amino acids: CASSVGRRGGELFF. The CDR3 coding sequence is TGTGCCAGCAGCGTAGGGCGGCGGGGCGGGGAGCTGTTTTTT. The whole variable domain, remainder taken from reference TRBV9 and TRBJ2-2, is DSGVTQTPKHLITATGQRVTLRCSPRSGDLSVYWYQQSLDQGLQFLIQYYNGEERAKGNILERFSAQQFPDLHSELNLSSLELGDSALYFCASSVGRRGGELFFGEGSRLTVL.

The rearrangement links TRBV19 to TRBJ1-5; D is unresolved. Trimming took off 2 bases at V and 5 bases at J, with 13 bases between the two ends. This CDR3 is built from 15 residues. Per the germline V gene, CDR1 is LNHDA and CDR2 is SQIVND (reference sequence). The CDR3 coding sequence is TGTGCCAGTAGTATAACAGCCTACGGCTATCAGCCCCAGCATTTT. It specifies CASSITAYGYQPQHF.